The 6 T cell receptor beta chains listed next were all sequenced from one sample in a study of T cell responses to AZD1222 COVID-19 vaccine. TCRdb's table, derived via immunoSEQ multiplex PCR, lists solely in-frame clones and lacks some. The table has 80,000 to 90,000 clones, 85% to 90% seen once. The specimen comprised peripheral blood, sampled 28 days after the second AZD1222 dose. The receptors derive from an adult who received the AZD1222 COVID-19 vaccine.

This clone is a singleton in its sample. J is TRBJ2-5 and V is TRBV18; no clear D gene. The CDR3 spans 14 residues. Per germline, CDR1 KGHSH and CDR2 LQKENI. The V gene lost 1 base and the J gene lost 2 bases, with 8 bases spanning the gap. Here the CDR3 reads CASSPLGLQETQYF. The CDR3 DNA reads TGTGCCAGCTCACCACTGGGTTTGCAAGAGACCCAGTACTTC.

CDR3 sequence (DNA): TGTGCCAGTAGTCCGGGACAGGCCCGTGAAGCTTTCTTT. It codes for CASSPGQAREAFF. The chain combines TRBV19 with TRBJ1-1; TRBD1 aligns across 8 bases. Losses at the gene ends were 5 bases for V and 7 bases for J; bases not matched to a gene: 6. This CDR3 is 13 amino acids long. Germline CDR1 is LNHDA and CDR2 is SQIVND (reference sequence).

The chain couples TRBV4-1 to TRBJ1-4; 10 positions agree with TRBD1. CDR1 is MGHRA and CDR2 is YSYEKL in the germline V gene. The V and J ends lost 4 bases and 0 bases, in that order; junction bases with no gene match: 2. The CDR3 loop spans 16 amino acids. This chain's CDR3 is CASSPGTGATNEKLFF. The CDR3 DNA follows: TGCGCCAGCAGCCCGGGGACAGGGGCAACTAATGAAAAACTGTTTTTT.

J is TRBJ1-6 and V is TRBV23-1, with 7 positions matching TRBD1. TRBV23-1 is annotated as an ORF whose role is uncertain. The V and J ends lost 4 bases and 0 bases, in that order; junction bases with no gene match: 12. This CDR3 comprises 19 residues. As DNA, the CDR3 is TGCGCCAGCAGTCCGGGGACAGTCCTGTTCAGCTCCTATAATTCACCCCTCCACTTT. Its translation: CASSPGTVLFSSYNSPLHF.

V gene TRBV3-1 (or the pseudogene TRBV3-2) combines with J gene TRBJ1-3; possible D gene TRBD1, 6 bases. From germline, CDR1 is LGHDT and CDR2 YNNKEL (reference sequence). This CDR3 is 17 amino acids long. V gave up 4 bases and J gave up 2 bases, with 18 bases separating them. The CDR3 coding sequence is TGTGCCAGCAGCCGAGGCAGGGGCCCCTCGGCTGGAAACACCATATATTTT. As protein: CASSRGRGPSAGNTIYF.

The chain combines TRBV5-1 with TRBJ2-2; D possibly uses TRBD1 or TRBD2 (6 bases each). The CDR3 has 16 residues. Trimming left V 3 bases short and J 2 bases short, with 14 bases between. CDR1 and CDR2 from the germline V gene are SGHRS and YFSETQ. CDR3 coding DNA: TGCGCCAGCAGCTCGGGGGCAGGACTAAACACCGGGGAGCTGTTTTTT. Amino acid sequence: CASSSGAGLNTGELFF.